These 27 T cell receptor beta chains share one sample of origin, sequenced in a study of blood T cell repertoires in COVID-19. The table came from immunoSEQ multiplex PCR; TCRdb's copy has only in-frame clones and leaves some out. Among 250,000 to 300,000 clones listed, around four fifths were seen once. The sequencing input was peripheral blood. All receptors derive from a man aged 60-69 years who had recovered from COVID-19.

The chain couples TRBV27 to TRBJ2-1; 11 nucleotides match TRBD2. Losses at the gene ends were 4 bases for V and 3 bases for J; bases not matched to a gene: 5. Germline CDR1 and CDR2: MNHEY and SMNVEV (reference sequence). This CDR3 comprises 16 residues. The CDR3 sequence: CASSWETSGIYNEQFF. The CDR3 bases are TGTGCCAGCAGTTGGGAGACTAGCGGGATCTACAATGAGCAGTTCTTC.

V gene TRBV6-6 combines with J gene TRBJ1-2, with 12 bases identical to TRBD1. The CDR3 is 14 amino acids. Germline trimming cut 8 bases from V and 8 bases from J; bases unmatched to any gene: 9. Per germline, CDR1 MNHNY and CDR2 SVGAGI (reference sequence). CDR3 in amino acids: CASCRDRGRGGYTF. The CDR3 DNA follows: TGTGCCAGCTGCCGGGACAGGGGGCGAGGGGGCTACACCTTC.

In this sample, this clone turned up a few times. This rearrangement joins TRBV7-8 to TRBJ2-7; 7 bases line up with TRBD1. The junction had 4 bases not matched to a gene; V was cut back by 3 bases and J by 2 bases. This CDR3 spans 14 amino acids. The germline V gene encodes CDR1 SGHVS and CDR2 FQNEAQ. The CDR3 nucleotides are TGTGCCAGCAGCTTCGACAGGGAACCCTACGAGCAGTACTTC. As protein: CASSFDREPYEQYF. Full variable domain (outside the CDR3, taken from reference TRBV7-8 and TRBJ2-7): GAGVSQSPRYKVAKRGQDVALRCDPISGHVSLFWYQQALGQGPEFLTYFQNEAQLDKSGLPSDRFFAERPEGSVSTLKIQRTQQEDSAVYLCASSFDREPYEQYFGPGTRLTVT.

The rearrangement uses TRBV5-6 and TRBJ2-7; TRBD1 matches at 8 bases. Germline lookup yields CDR1 SGHDT and CDR2 YYEEEE. This CDR3 has 17 residues. J lost 4 bases, V lost 0 bases, and 12 bases had no gene match. DNA for the CDR3: TGTGCCAGCAGCTTGGCCGGGACAGGCCGGCTAGGTTACGAGCAGTACTTC. It translates to CASSLAGTGRLGYEQYF.

Here the CDR3 reads CASSTSTPNQPQHF. CDR3 coding DNA: TGTGCCAGCAGTACCTCTACTCCAAATCAGCCCCAGCATTTT. J is TRBJ1-5 and V is TRBV6-6; D not resolved. The germline V gene encodes CDR1 MNHNY and CDR2 SVGAGI (reference sequence). The CDR3 loop spans 14 amino acids. The germline V and J ends were trimmed by 5 bases and 4 bases, with 12 bases remaining between them.

For this clone: In the same sample, other DNA sequences code for this CDR3. V gene TRBV5-1 combines with J gene TRBJ1-2, with 7 bases fitting TRBD1. Germline V CDR1 and CDR2: SGHRS, YFSETQ. CDR3 size: 14 residues. Trimming at V came to 0 bases and at J to 2 bases, leaving 1 base not matched to a gene. The CDR3 DNA reads TGCGCCAGCAGCTTGGGGGACAGAAACTATGGCTACACCTTC. Amino acid sequence: CASSLGDRNYGYTF.

This chain joins TRBV2 and TRBJ1-2, with D tentatively TRBD1 (5 bases). V lost 8 bases and J 2 bases, leaving 12 bases between the germline ends. CDR3 length equals 13 residues. Germline CDR1 reads SNHLY; CDR2 reads FYNNEI. CDR3 sequence reads: CASSGGQNYGYTF. In nucleotides, the CDR3 is TGTGCCAGCTCGGGGGGTCAGAACTATGGCTACACCTTC.

This chain links TRBV7-6 with TRBJ1-4; the match to TRBD1 covers 12 bases. This CDR3 has 16 residues. CDR1 SGHVS and CDR2 FNYEAQ come from the germline V gene. After removal of 3 bases from V and 7 bases from J, the junction contained 6 bases not matched to a gene. This CDR3 reads CASSFGTGGIGEKLFF. The CDR3 nucleotides read TGTGCCAGCAGCTTCGGGACAGGGGGCATAGGTGAAAAACTGTTTTTT.

V and J are TRBV9 and TRBJ2-5, with 10 positions matching TRBD1. The J segment lost 2 bases and the V segment lost 2 bases, leaving 3 bases of the junction unmatched. The CDR3 runs to 15 residues. The germline CDR1 and CDR2 sequences are SGDLS and YYNGEE. CDR3 loop: CASSVDRGLQETQYF. The CDR3 DNA reads as TGTGCCAGCAGCGTCGACAGGGGGCTTCAAGAGACCCAGTACTTC.

In its sample, this clone was seen once. V gene TRBV27 combines with J gene TRBJ2-3; weak D call: TRBD2 (6 bases). V was clipped by 4 bases and J by 2 bases, with 13 bases between them. CDR3 length: 15 residues. Germline CDR1 and CDR2: MNHEY and SMNVEV (reference sequence). The CDR3 spells CASSYGRTNTDTQYF. CDR3 coding DNA: TGTGCCAGCAGTTACGGACGGACTAACACAGATACGCAGTATTTT.

The CDR3 nucleotides read TGTGCCAGCAGCAACTACAGGGGACCCTCTGGAAACACCATATATTTT. This codes for CASSNYRGPSGNTIYF. The rearrangement uses TRBV3-1 (or the pseudogene TRBV3-2) and TRBJ1-3, with 7 bases aligning to TRBD1. The CDR3 covers 16 residues. Germline V gene sequence: CDR1 LGHDT, CDR2 YNNKEL (reference sequence). V lost 5 bases, J lost 0 bases, and 7 bases stayed unmatched.

The chain carries TRBV7-2 and TRBJ2-2, with D tentatively TRBD1 (6 bases). Between the trimmed V and J ends, which lost 5 bases and 3 bases, there was a span of 16 bases. This CDR3 spans 16 amino acids. Germline lookup yields CDR1 SGHTA and CDR2 FQGNSA. The CDR3 protein is CASSTTRTVYTGELFF. CDR3 sequence (DNA): TGTGCCAGCAGCACGACAAGGACAGTCTACACCGGGGAGCTGTTTTTT.

The rearrangement joins TRBV12-3 or TRBV12-4 to TRBJ2-3; the D is unclear. Trimming stripped 6 bases from V and 0 bases from J, with 4 bases between. CDR3 length equals 12 residues. CDR3 bases: TGTGCCAGCAGACTTAGCACAGATACGCAGTATTTT. Translated, it gives CASRLSTDTQYF.

A few counts support this clone. The chain employs TRBV3-1 (or the pseudogene TRBV3-2) and TRBJ1-2; 7 bases fit TRBD1. The junction had 15 bases not matched to a gene; V was cut back by 0 bases and J by 8 bases. The germline V gene encodes CDR1 LGHDT and CDR2 YNNKEL (reference sequence). The length of the CDR3 is 17 residues. CDR3 residues: CASSQDPASTGAVGYTF. The CDR3, as DNA: TGTGCCAGCAGCCAAGATCCCGCCTCTACAGGGGCCGTCGGCTACACCTTC.

This clone was found once. The chain joins TRBV27 to TRBJ1-2; weak D call: TRBD1 (5 bases). Germline V gene sequence: CDR1 MNHEY, CDR2 SMNVEV (reference sequence). The CDR3 runs to 15 residues. V lost 5 bases and J lost 2, with 15 bases in between. In DNA, the CDR3 is TGTGCCAGCAGTCCCGGGACTCGGGGCAACTATGGCTACACCTTC. Translated: CASSPGTRGNYGYTF.

The J gene is TRBJ2-2, the V gene TRBV5-1, with 9 bases identical to TRBD1. The CDR3 is made up of 15 amino acids. Per the germline V gene, CDR1 is SGHRS and CDR2 is YFSETQ. Trimming removed 4 bases from V and 5 bases from J; junction bases left unmatched: 6. CDR3 loop: CASSVNRGQTGELFF. As DNA, the CDR3 is TGCGCCAGCAGCGTAAACAGGGGGCAAACCGGGGAGCTGTTTTTT. Looking up the rest from reference TRBV5-1 and TRBJ2-2 gives the full variable domain: KAGVTQTPRYLIKTRGQQVTLSCSPISGHRSVSWYQQTPGQGLQFLFEYFSETQRNKGNFPGRFSGRQFSNSRSEMNVSTLELGDSALYLCASSVNRGQTGELFFGEGSRLTVL.

The rearrangement uses TRBV5-4 and TRBJ2-2; maybe TRBD2 (6 bases). Germline V gene sequence: CDR1 SGHNT, CDR2 YYREEE (reference sequence). The CDR3 runs to 16 residues. The V end was cut by 0 bases, the J end by 5 bases, with 14 bases between. The CDR3 region has the DNA TGTGCCAGCAGCTTGGCCCCAGCGGGTCCTACCGGGGAGCTGTTTTTT. It translates to CASSLAPAGPTGELFF. Based on the CDR3 plus reference TRBV5-4 and TRBJ2-2, the full variable domain is ETGVTQSPTHLIKTRGQQVTLRCSSQSGHNTVSWYQQALGQGPQFIFQYYREEENGRGNFPPRFSGLQFPNYSSELNVNALELDDSALYLCASSLAPAGPTGELFFGEGSRLTVL.

Remarks on this clone: At the DNA level, this CDR3 is encoded by other sequences in the same sample as well. The chain has TRBV12-3 or TRBV12-4 and TRBJ2-2; D perhaps matches TRBD2 (5 bases). This CDR3 spans 13 amino acids. Trimming took off 0 bases at V and 6 bases at J, with 5 bases between the two ends. CDR3 region: CASSLAGAGELFF. CDR3 coding DNA: TGTGCCAGCAGTTTAGCGGGAGCCGGGGAGCTGTTTTTT.

This rearrangement joins TRBV30 to TRBJ2-3, with TRBD2 as a possible D gene (5 bases). Germline V lookup: CDR1 GTSNPN, CDR2 SVGIG (reference sequence). This CDR3 is built from 13 residues. V was clipped by 0 bases and J by 3 bases, with 7 bases between them. CDR3 residues: CAWSVRGTDTQYF. In DNA form, the CDR3 reads TGTGCCTGGAGTGTACGGGGTACAGATACGCAGTATTTT. The full variable domain, with the rest looked up from reference TRBV30 and TRBJ2-3, is SQTIHQWPATLVQPVGSPLSLECTVEGTSNPNLYWYRQAAGRGLQLLFYSVGIGQISSEVPQNLSASRPQDRQFILSSKKLLLSDSGFYLCAWSVRGTDTQYFGPGTRLTVL.

The chain combines TRBV28 with TRBJ1-5; D is possibly TRBD1 (6 bases). V shed 7 bases and J shed 1 base, with 8 bases lying between them. The CDR3 spans 13 residues. Germline V gene lookup returns CDR1 MDHEN and CDR2 SYDVKM. The CDR3 sequence is CASNDRSNQPQHF. CDR3 DNA sequence: TGTGCCAGCAACGACAGGAGCAATCAGCCCCAGCATTTT.

The V and J genes are TRBV11-2 and TRBJ1-2; 9 bases agree with TRBD1. Germline trimming cut 1 base from V and 4 bases from J; bases unmatched to any gene: 4. From germline, CDR1 is SGHAT and CDR2 FQNNGV. The CDR3 loop spans 15 amino acids. CDR3 loop: CASSLVGQGIYGYTF. The CDR3 nucleotides read TGTGCCAGCAGCTTAGTAGGACAGGGGATCTATGGCTACACCTTC.

This clone was recorded once. The V gene is TRBV11-2, the J gene TRBJ1-6, with TRBD1 matching 8 bases. Germline V gives CDR1 SGHAT, CDR2 FQNNGV. V was pared by 2 bases and J by 8 bases, with 2 bases of the junction left unmatched. This CDR3 region has 14 residues. CDR3 region: CASSLTRGHSPLHF. The DNA of the CDR3 is TGTGCCAGCAGCTTAACCAGGGGGCATTCACCCCTCCACTTT.

This chain uses TRBV7-2 with TRBJ2-1, with a weak D call TRBD2 (5 bases). V lost 4 bases to trimming and J lost 5 bases, with 15 bases between them. Germline CDR1 reads SGHTA; CDR2 reads FQGNSA. The CDR3 has 15 residues. The CDR3: CASSSGGGGNNEQFF. In nucleotides, the CDR3 is TGTGCCAGCAGCTCAGGAGGTGGTGGGAACAATGAGCAGTTCTTC.

The chain's CDR3 is CASSPLGQASYEQYF. The CDR3 coding sequence is TGTGCCAGCAGCCCGCTCGGACAGGCCTCCTACGAGCAGTACTTC. The gene calls are TRBV2 and TRBJ2-7; 7 bases line up with TRBD1. Germline values: CDR1 SNHLY, CDR2 FYNNEI. V lost 6 bases and J lost 0; bases outside the gene matches: 8. The CDR3 is 15 residues long. Full variable domain (rest looked up from reference TRBV2 and TRBJ2-7): EPEVTQTPSHQVTQMGQEVILRCVPISNHLYFYWYRQILGQKVEFLVSFYNNEISEKSEIFDDQFSVERPDGSNFTLKIRSTKLEDSAMYFCASSPLGQASYEQYFGPGTRLTVT.

The rearrangement joins TRBV30 to TRBJ2-1; a possible D gene is TRBD2 (5 bases). Germline V gene lookup returns CDR1 GTSNPN and CDR2 SVGIG (reference sequence). The CDR3 sequence is 11 residues long. Trimming left V 4 bases short and J 15 bases short, with 16 bases between. CDR3 nucleotides: TGTGCCTGGACTGCCACTAGGACGCCGTTCTTC. This gives the protein CAWTATRTPFF.

V is TRBV27 and J is TRBJ1-2, with no clear D. V gave up 4 bases and J gave up 9 bases, with 15 bases separating them. Germline V CDR1 and CDR2: MNHEY, SMNVEV (reference sequence). This CDR3 spans 13 amino acids. CDR3 coding DNA: TGTGCCAGCAGTTCTATGGGCCGGGGTAGCTACACCTTC. It translates to CASSSMGRGSYTF.

This clone has only one observation. Other DNA sequences within the sample encode an identical CDR3. The chain combines TRBV7-8 with TRBJ1-1, with TRBD1 matching over 10 bases. J gave up 1 base and V 3 bases, and 2 bases lay outside the gene matches. The CDR3 length is 15 residues. Germline loops: CDR1 SGHVS, CDR2 FQNEAQ. The CDR3 bases are TGTGCCAGCAGCTTTAGGACAGGGGGGAACACTGAAGCTTTCTTT. Its protein is CASSFRTGGNTEAFF.